This entry lists 22 T cell receptor beta chains sequenced from one sample in a study of blood T cell repertoires in COVID-19. TCRdb keeps only in-frame clones here, not all; method: immunoSEQ multiplex PCR. The table has around 50,000 clones, roughly 83% seen once. Source material: peripheral blood. The receptor source for this set is a woman aged 80 or over with acute or convalescent COVID-19.

The chain couples TRBV28 to TRBJ1-3, with D tentatively TRBD1 (5 bases). This CDR3 is built from 16 residues. Per the germline V gene, CDR1 is MDHEN and CDR2 is SYDVKM. Trimming removed 7 bases from V and 3 bases from J, with 19 bases in between. Written as DNA, the CDR3 is TGTGCCAGCACCTCCCCGGGGGGTAAGGGTGGAAACACCATATATTTT. It translates to CASTSPGGKGGNTIYF.

Many counts were recorded for this clone. The chain is built from TRBV6-2 or TRBV6-3 and TRBJ1-1; D gene uncertain. Germline V gene data show CDR1 as MNHEY and CDR2 as SVGEGT. V lost 5 bases and J lost 2, with 15 bases in between. This CDR3 has 15 residues. The CDR3 spells CASSDGPALNTEAFF. The CDR3 coding sequence is TGTGCCAGCAGTGATGGGCCGGCCCTAAACACTGAAGCTTTCTTT.

The gene calls are TRBV7-8 and TRBJ2-7; 7 bases are a match to TRBD1. V shed 1 base and J 3 bases; nucleotides not matched to a gene: 3. The CDR3 is made up of 14 amino acids. Germline V gene sequence: CDR1 SGHVS, CDR2 FQNEAQ. Here the CDR3 reads CASSLGGTDYEQYV. CDR3 nucleotides: TGTGCCAGCAGCTTAGGGGGGACAGACTACGAGCAGTACGTC.

The CDR3 region is CASSSRQGMGGNYGYTF. The CDR3 coding sequence is TGTGCCAGCAGCTCCCGACAGGGCATGGGAGGTAACTATGGCTACACCTTC. V and J are TRBV5-4 and TRBJ1-2; 7 bases align to TRBD1. The germline gives CDR1 SGHNT, CDR2 YYREEE (reference sequence). The CDR3 sequence is 17 residues long. V shed 3 bases and J 1 base; nucleotides not matched to a gene: 12.

The V call is TRBV5-1, the J call TRBJ2-1, with a possible D match to TRBD2 (5 bases). The CDR3 spans 14 residues. The germline V and J ends were trimmed by 3 bases and 5 bases, with 12 bases remaining between them. CDR1 SGHRS and CDR2 YFSETQ come from the germline V gene. For the CDR3, the DNA is TGCGCCAGCAGCTCCCCAACTAGGAACAATGAGCAGTTCTTC. This translates into CASSSPTRNNEQFF.

The sample holds one count of this clone. The chain recombines TRBV11-3 with TRBJ1-2, with D hard to call. The V gene lost 5 bases and the J gene lost 4 bases, with 11 bases spanning the gap. CDR3 size: 13 residues. Per the germline V gene, CDR1 is SGHNT and CDR2 is YENEEA. DNA of the CDR3: TGTGCCAGCAGCAATGGGCGCGCCTATGGCTACACCTTC. Translated: CASSNGRAYGYTF.

V usage is TRBV7-9 and J usage is TRBJ1-1; D not resolved. The CDR3 consists of 13 residues. Germline CDR1 SEHNR, CDR2 FQNEAQ (reference sequence). Trimming removed 4 bases at V and 0 bases at J, with 6 bases between. CDR3 DNA: TGTGCCAGCAGCTCGTACATGAACACTGAAGCTTTCTTT. Its protein is CASSSYMNTEAFF.

The rearrangement uses TRBV12-3 or TRBV12-4 and TRBJ2-1, with D maybe TRBD1 (6 bases). The V and J ends lost 10 bases and 8 bases respectively, with 15 bases between them. The CDR3 has 12 residues. The CDR3 DNA reads TGTGCCACCAGCCAGGGGTTGGATGAGCAGTTCTTC. This translates into CATSQGLDEQFF.

V usage is TRBV3-1 (or the pseudogene TRBV3-2) and J usage is TRBJ2-1, with TRBD1 matching over 9 bases. Trimming took 4 bases from V and 5 from J; bases not matched to a gene: 9. Germline V gene sequence: CDR1 LGHDT, CDR2 YNNKEL (reference sequence). The CDR3 consists of 16 residues. CDR3 protein: CASSPRRTGVHNEQFF. The CDR3 DNA is TGTGCCAGCAGCCCGAGACGGACAGGGGTCCACAATGAGCAGTTCTTC.

The gene calls are TRBV10-3 and TRBJ1-6; 8 bases fit TRBD1. The CDR3 runs to 13 residues. V lost 6 bases to trimming and J lost 5 bases; unmatched junction nucleotides: 0. Germline lookup yields CDR1 ENHRY and CDR2 SYGVKD. The CDR3 reads CAIRDRDNSPLHF. The CDR3, as DNA: TGTGCCATCAGGGACAGGGATAATTCACCCCTCCACTTT.

The chain uses TRBV5-1 and TRBJ1-4, with 12 bases that match TRBD1. The CDR3 has 15 amino acids. Germline trimming cut 3 bases from V and 7 bases from J; bases unmatched to any gene: 4. Germline CDR1 is SGHRS and CDR2 is YFSETQ. CDR3 coding DNA: TGCGCCAGCAGCTCCGGGACAGGGGGCTTTGAAAAACTGTTTTTT. As protein: CASSSGTGGFEKLFF.

The chain uses TRBV6-1 and TRBJ2-4, with no clear D. The CDR3 totals 18 residues. V shed 0 bases and J shed 0 bases, with 15 bases lying between them. Germline assignment: CDR1 MNHNS and CDR2 SASEGT. CDR3 nucleotides: TGTGCCAGCAGTGAAGCAGCGACTTCAACTCTAGCCAAAAACATTCAGTACTTC. The encoded protein is CASSEAATSTLAKNIQYF.

This clone is medium-sized. This chain uses TRBV21-1 with TRBJ2-5; the DNA was not compared with TRBD1, the D call given in the table. TRBV21-1 constitutes a pseudogene. The CDR3 sequence is 16 residues long. The CDR3 DNA follows: TGTGCCAGCAGCCACGACAGGGAAAGGGGGCAAGAGACCCAGTACTTC. It is translated as CASSHDRERGQETQYF.

In this sample, this clone turned up a few times. The rearrangement uses TRBV14 and TRBJ1-3, with 8 bases fitting TRBD1. The CDR3 extends over 15 amino acids. Germline V CDR1 and CDR2: SGHDN, FVKESK. The trim removed 3 bases at V and 3 bases at J, leaving 4 bases unmatched. Written as DNA, the CDR3 is TGTGCCAGCAGCCAGGACAGGGTCGGTGGAAACACCATATATTTT. This translates into CASSQDRVGGNTIYF. The variable domain in full, completed from reference TRBV14 and TRBJ1-3, reads EAGVTQFPSHSVIEKGQTVTLRCDPISGHDNLYWYRRVMGKEIKFLLHFVKESKQDESGMPNNRFLAERTGGTYSTLKVQPAELEDSGVYFCASSQDRVGGNTIYFGEGSWLTVV.

The rearrangement links TRBV19 to TRBJ1-2, with 9 positions matching TRBD1. V was clipped by 4 bases and J by 8 bases; unmatched bases: 8. Germline CDR1 is LNHDA and CDR2 is SQIVND (reference sequence). The CDR3 covers 14 residues. The CDR3, as DNA: TGTGCCAGTAGTAACCCACAGGGGGCAGGGGGCTACACCTTC. It codes for CASSNPQGAGGYTF.

This chain uses TRBV5-1 with TRBJ2-3, with D unclear. CDR1 is SGHRS, CDR2 YFSETQ, per germline. V was trimmed by 3 bases and J by 2 bases, leaving 7 bases between them. There are 13 residues in the CDR3. The CDR3 coding sequence is TGCGCCAGCAGCTCCCAGATCACAGATACGCAGTATTTT. Protein: CASSSQITDTQYF.

J is TRBJ1-1 and V is TRBV30; unclear D gene. This CDR3 spans 11 amino acids. Germline V lookup: CDR1 GTSNPN, CDR2 SVGIG (reference sequence). Trimming took 2 bases from V and 11 from J, leaving 12 bases between them. The CDR3 DNA reads as TGTGCCTGGAGTCCGACTGGAGGGGCTTTCTTT. Protein: CAWSPTGGAFF.

CDR3 DNA sequence: TGTGCCAGCAGCTTAGATGTACAGGGGGACACTGAAGCTTTCTTT. This translates into CASSLDVQGDTEAFF. The genes are TRBV11-2 and TRBJ1-1, with 8 bases aligning to TRBD1. The CDR3 has 15 amino acids. The V and J ends lost 0 bases and 3 bases, in that order; junction bases with no gene match: 3. Germline V gives CDR1 SGHAT, CDR2 FQNNGV.

This clone has a single count. The chain links TRBV28 to TRBJ1-4; 8 bases fit TRBD1. This CDR3 is built from 14 residues. V shed 6 bases and J 3 bases; nucleotides not matched to a gene: 3. Germline V gene data show CDR1 as MDHEN and CDR2 as SYDVKM. CDR3 loop: CASRTGGANEKLFF. For the CDR3, the DNA is TGTGCCAGCAGAACAGGGGGAGCTAATGAAAAACTGTTTTTT. The full variable domain, in which reference TRBV28 and TRBJ1-4 provide the parts outside the CDR3, is DVKVTQSSRYLVKRTGEKVFLECVQDMDHENMFWYRQDPGLGLRLIYFSYDVKMKEKGDIPEGYSVSREKKERFSLILESASTNQTSMYLCASRTGGANEKLFFGSGTQLSVL.

The chain joins TRBV7-9 to TRBJ2-1; 9 nucleotides agree with TRBD1. The CDR3 totals 15 residues. CDR1 is SEHNR, CDR2 FQNEAQ, per germline (reference sequence). The V segment lost 5 bases and the J segment 0 bases; nucleotides outside the gene matches: 2. The chain's CDR3 is CASSPDRGSYNEQFF. CDR3 nucleotides: TGTGCCAGCAGCCCGGACAGGGGCTCCTACAATGAGCAGTTCTTC.

This chain uses TRBV6-5 with TRBJ2-1; no definite D call. The V gene lost 3 bases and the J gene lost 8 bases, with 5 bases spanning the gap. Germline values: CDR1 MNHEY, CDR2 SVGAGI. The CDR3 sequence is 11 residues long. Here the CDR3 reads CASSYIDEQFF. DNA of the CDR3: TGTGCCAGCAGTTATATAGATGAGCAGTTCTTC.

This clone occurred once. The V and J genes are TRBV19 and TRBJ1-4; D uncertain. V lost 8 bases and J lost 8, with 15 bases in between. The CDR3 runs 13 residues. Germline assignment: CDR1 LNHDA and CDR2 SQIVND (reference sequence). The CDR3 region has the DNA TGTGCCAGTGGGCGAGGGTTTGGGGAAAAACTGTTTTTT. Translated: CASGRGFGEKLFF.